Listed below are T cell receptor beta chains from one sample, sequenced in a study of blood T cell repertoires in COVID-19. TCRdb's copy holds only in-frame clones and misses some; the assay was immunoSEQ multiplex PCR. The sample gives about 400,000 clones, around 87% of which show up once; roughly 2% is in the top ten. The sequenced sample was PBMCs or T cells enriched from blood (not recorded which). The receptors originated from a man aged 35 to 55 in a cohort exposed to, infected with or recovered from COVID-19 (not recorded which). Each CDR3 is given with its conserved first and last residue. Fields, in order: J gene, clone size, V gene, D gene, CDR3 DNA, CDR3 protein. The D gene is left open where the match is weak. Clone size, where shown, is once, few, many, or a class for clones that have expanded.

>TRBJ1-1|.|TRBV7-7|.
TGTGCCAGCAGCCGTAGAGAGAACACTGAAGCTTTCTTT
CASSRRENTEAFF
>TRBJ2-4|.|TRBV11-3|TRBD2
TGTGCCAGCAGCCCCGGTGGCGGGGGCAAAAACATTCAGTACTTC
CASSPGGGGKNIQYF
>TRBJ2-7|once|TRBV19|TRBD2
TGTGCCAGTAGTTCCCTAATAGCGGGAGAATTCGAGCAGTACTTC
CASSSLIAGEFEQYF
>TRBJ2-1|.|TRBV7-8|.
TGTGCCAGCAGCTTAGGTTGGGCTAGCGCGAACAATGAGCAGTTCTTC
CASSLGWASANNEQFF
>TRBJ2-1|.|TRBV10-1|TRBD2
TGCGCCAGCAGTATAGCGGGAGCCCGCGGTGAGCAGTTCTTC
CASSIAGARGEQFF
>TRBJ1-4|.|TRBV2|.
TGTGCCAGCAGGAGACAGACAACAACTAATGAAAAACTGTTTTTT
CASRRQTTTNEKLFF
>TRBJ2-7|.|TRBV5-1|.
TGCGCCAGCAGCACGGGGGTTGGGCAAGCCTTTCGGCAGTACTTC
CASSTGVGQAFRQYF
>TRBJ2-6|.|TRBV5-1|TRBD2
TGCGCCAGCAGCTGGGAACTAGCGGGAGGGAATGGGGCCAACGTCCTGACTTTC
CASSWELAGGNGANVLTF
>TRBJ2-1|.|TRBV5-1|TRBD2
TGCGCCACCGGGACTAGCGGGCAGAATGAGCAGTTCTTC
CATGTSGQNEQFF
>TRBJ2-1|once|TRBV7-3|TRBD2
TGTGCCAGCAGCTTTTCGGGACTAGCGGGAGGGGAGCAGTTCTTC
CASSFSGLAGGEQFF
>TRBJ1-2|.|TRBV6-1|TRBD1
TGTGCCAGCAGTGAAGCTACGACAGGGAGTGGCTACACCTTC
CASSEATTGSGYTF
>TRBJ1-2|.|TRBV5-1|TRBD1
TGCGCCAGCAGCTGGGGGACAGGCGTCTATAGCGGCTACACCTTC
CASSWGTGVYSGYTF
>TRBJ1-2|.|TRBV27|.
TGTGCCAGCAGTTTATCCATACATTATGGCTACACCTTC
CASSLSIHYGYTF
>TRBJ1-5|.|TRBV21-1|.
TGTGCCAGCAGCAGACCCGGGACAGGGGGCAATCAGCCCCAGCATTTT
CASSRPGTGGNQPQHF
>TRBJ1-2|.|TRBV28|TRBD1
TGTGCCAGCGGGCTCCAGGACAGGGTGGATGGCTACACCTTC
CASGLQDRVDGYTF
>TRBJ1-1|few|TRBV5-5|.
TGTGCCAGCAGCTTGGATATGAACACTGAAGCTTTCTTT
CASSLDMNTEAFF
>TRBJ1-2|.|TRBV5-4|TRBD1
TGTGCCAGCAGCTTGCATGGGGCAGGGGGCGGCTATGGCTACACCTTC
CASSLHGAGGGYGYTF
>TRBJ2-1|.|TRBV5-4|.
TGTGCCAGCAGCTTGGGCGGAGGGGGCGTCTACAATGAGCAGTTCTTC
CASSLGGGGVYNEQFF
>TRBJ1-1|.|TRBV28|TRBD1
TGTGCCAGCAGTCCCGGACAGGGGGGGACTGAAGCTTTCTTT
CASSPGQGGTEAFF
>TRBJ2-1|.|TRBV6-2/TRBV6-3|TRBD1
TGTGCCAGCAGTTACTGGCCGACAGGGTCTCACGGGGACAATGAGCAGTTCTTC
CASSYWPTGSHGDNEQFF
>TRBJ1-3|.|TRBV5-1|.
TGCGCCAGCAGCTTGGAAGGTGGGAGAGGAAACACCATATATTTT
CASSLEGGRGNTIYF
>TRBJ2-3|.|TRBV5-1|.
TGCGCCAGCAGCATCGGGACTAGCACAGATACGCAGTATTTT
CASSIGTSTDTQYF
>TRBJ2-2|.|TRBV19|TRBD1
TGTGCCAGTAATGGACAGGGGGCAACCGGGGAGCTGTTTTTT
CASNGQGATGELFF
>TRBJ1-1|.|TRBV30|.
TGTGCCTGGAGAGACTCGAACACTGAAGCTTTCTTT
CAWRDSNTEAFF
>TRBJ2-1|.|TRBV7-8|TRBD2
TGTGCCAGCAGCGTACAGGGGAAAGGGACTAGCGGGAGGAACGAGCAGTTCTTC
CASSVQGKGTSGRNEQFF
>TRBJ1-4|few|TRBV7-9|.
TGTGCCAGCAGCTTAGCGCTCGCAGGTGCAACTAATGAAAAACTGTTTTTT
CASSLALAGATNEKLFF
>TRBJ2-3|.|TRBV27|TRBD2
TGTGCCAGCAGGCCCCGGCTAGCGGTATCAAGTACGCAGTATTTT
CASRPRLAVSSTQYF
>TRBJ2-7|few|TRBV6-4|TRBD2
TGTGCCAGCAGTGATCAGCCTAGCGGGAGTTCGGAGCAGTACTTC
CASSDQPSGSSEQYF
>TRBJ1-1|.|TRBV13|.
TGTGCCAACCGACAGTTGAACACTGAAGCTTTCTTT
CANRQLNTEAFF
>TRBJ2-3|few|TRBV7-8|.
TGTGCCAGCAGCTTAGGAGGACTAAGCACAGATACGCAGTATTTT
CASSLGGLSTDTQYF
>TRBJ1-3|.|TRBV5-1|.
TGCGCCAGCAGCTTGGGTTCAGGGATCAGCTCTGGAAACACCATATATTTT
CASSLGSGISSGNTIYF
>TRBJ1-2|few|TRBV6-2/TRBV6-3|.
TGTGCCAGCACCCCCGGAGGGATAAGGGCATCCTCTAACTATGGCTACACCTTC
CASTPGGIRASSNYGYTF
>TRBJ1-4|.|TRBV5-1|TRBD1
TGCGCCAGCAGACAAGGACAGGGGACTTCAACTAATGAAAAACTGTTTTTT
CASRQGQGTSTNEKLFF
>TRBJ1-1|.|TRBV3-1/TRBV3-2|.
TGTGCCAGCAGCCAAGATCGACGGGGGGCGATAAACACTGAAGCTTTCTTT
CASSQDRRGAINTEAFF
>TRBJ2-1|.|TRBV5-4|TRBD2
TGTGCCAGCAGCTTGGGGGCGGGAGCTTCATCCTACAATGAGCAGTTCTTC
CASSLGAGASSYNEQFF
>TRBJ1-1|.|TRBV7-2|.
TGTGCCAGCAGCTTAAGGGGGGGTAATGGCGCTGAAGCTTTCTTT
CASSLRGGNGAEAFF
>TRBJ2-1|.|TRBV30|TRBD2
TGTGCCCTCTCGGCTAGCGGGTATCTAGATGAGCAGTTCTTC
CALSASGYLDEQFF
>TRBJ2-1|.|TRBV9|TRBD2
TGTGCCAGCAGCGTTGCAGCGGGAGTATCCCCCCGGGAGCAGTTCTTC
CASSVAAGVSPREQFF
>TRBJ2-5|.|TRBV2|TRBD2
TGTGCCAGCGGACTAGCGGGAGTTTACCAAGAGACCCAGTACTTC
CASGLAGVYQETQYF
>TRBJ2-7|few|TRBV27|TRBD1
TGTGCCAGCAGTCTTGGACAGGGGTACACCTACGAGCAGTACTTC
CASSLGQGYTYEQYF
>TRBJ1-4|.|TRBV5-8|.
TGTGCCAGCAGCTTGGGGACAGCCGCAACTAATGAAAAACTGTTTTTT
CASSLGTAATNEKLFF
>TRBJ1-1|.|TRBV5-1|TRBD1
TGCGCCAGCAGCAAGACCAACAGGGGGCTGAACACTGAAGCTTTCTTT
CASSKTNRGLNTEAFF
>TRBJ1-4|.|TRBV4-1|TRBD1
TGCGCCAGCAGCCAAGCATTCGGACAGGGGGCAACTAATGAAAAACTGTTTTTT
CASSQAFGQGATNEKLFF
>TRBJ1-2|.|TRBV21-1|.
TGTGCCAGCAGCAAGGCATTTCGGGGACAGGGCCACCTAGATGGCTACACCTTC
CASSKAFRGQGHLDGYTF
>TRBJ2-7|once|TRBV14|TRBD1
TGTGCCAGCAGCCGGCGGACAGGCCGCTTGGAGCAGTACTTC
CASSRRTGRLEQYF
>TRBJ1-5|few|TRBV30|.
TGTGCCCCGACAGAGAATCAGCCCCAGCATTTT
CAPTENQPQHF
>TRBJ1-3|.|TRBV18|TRBD1
TGTGCCAGCTCACCAGGGACAGGGCTTCCTGGAAACACCATATATTTT
CASSPGTGLPGNTIYF
>TRBJ2-7|.|TRBV7-2|.
TGTGCCAGCAGCTTATATGGGCGGGTAACCTACGAGCAGTACTTC
CASSLYGRVTYEQYF
>TRBJ2-1|.|TRBV29-1|.
TGCAGCGTTGCTCTATTCTACAATGAGCAGTTCTTC
CSVALFYNEQFF
>TRBJ1-1|.|TRBV19|.
TGTGCCAGTAGTAACCAGGGTTTATGGACTGAAGCTTTCTTT
CASSNQGLWTEAFF
>TRBJ1-2|.|TRBV30|.
TGTGCCTGGAGAGCTGCGTCGATTAACTATGGCTACACCTTC
CAWRAASINYGYTF
>TRBJ1-6|few|TRBV14|.
TGTGCCAGCAGCCGAAGCGGGGCGAATAATTCACCCCTCCACTTT
CASSRSGANNSPLHF
>TRBJ2-3|.|TRBV2|TRBD2
TGTACATCGGTACTAGCGGTCACAGATACGCAGTATTTT
CTSVLAVTDTQYF
>TRBJ2-2|.|TRBV30|TRBD1
TGTGCCTGGAGTGGCAGGGGGCGGGAGCTGTTTTTT
CAWSGRGRELFF
>TRBJ2-1|.|TRBV28|.
TGTGCCAGCAGTTTATCCGGGGTGGATGAGCAGTTCTTC
CASSLSGVDEQFF
>TRBJ2-7|.|TRBV27|TRBD2
TGTGCCAGCAGTTGGGAGGGATACGAGCAGTACTTC
CASSWEGYEQYF
>TRBJ2-5|once|TRBV5-1|TRBD1
TGCGCCAGCAGCTCCCAGGGGGCAGGGACCCAGTACTTC
CASSSQGAGTQYF